This entry lists 26 T cell receptor beta chains sequenced from one sample in a study of T cells after yellow fever vaccination. MiXCR, run by TCRdb on the 5' RACE reads, gives a single entry per CDR3 protein. The table lists some 300,000 distinct CDR3 sequences, roughly 8.7% of them singletons. Source: CD4+ T cells sorted from PBMCs, taken 5 days after the yellow fever booster vaccination. The source of these receptors is a man in his late teens or twenties who received the YFV17D yellow fever vaccine.

The J gene is TRBJ1-5, the V gene TRBV18; D gene uncertain. Trimming shortened V by 2 bases and J by 5 bases, and 10 bases separated the two germline ends. Germline-derived CDR1 and CDR2 are KGHSH and LQKENI. The CDR3 covers 14 residues. The CDR3 loop reads CASSPGSGDQPQHF. As DNA, the CDR3 is TGTGCCAGCTCACCAGGGTCAGGAGATCAGCCCCAGCATTTT.

This clonotype has more than one count but fewer than ten. The V call is TRBV5-6, the J call TRBJ1-2, with a tentative D call TRBD1 (6 bases). Germline V CDR1 and CDR2: SGHDT, YYEEEE. Trimming removed 5 bases from V and 2 bases from J, with 16 bases in between. The CDR3 loop spans 15 amino acids. CDR3 sequence reads: CASRYLQGSNYGYTF. CDR3 sequence (DNA): TGTGCCAGCAGATATCTCCAGGGGTCGAACTATGGCTACACCTTC.

The V and J genes are TRBV29-1 and TRBJ2-5; weak D call: TRBD2 (7 bases). The CDR3 runs 14 residues. Germline V gene sequence: CDR1 SQVTM, CDR2 ANQGSEA. V lost 3 bases and J lost 2, with 13 bases in between. The CDR3 sequence: CSVEAGALQETQYF. CDR3 bases: TGCAGCGTTGAGGCGGGGGCCTTACAAGAGACCCAGTACTTC.

The J gene is TRBJ2-7, the V gene TRBV5-1, with 10 bases that match TRBD1. CDR1 is SGHRS and CDR2 is YFSETQ in the germline V gene. The CDR3 has 16 amino acids. J lost 1 base, V lost 0 bases, and 4 bases had no gene match. This chain's CDR3 is CASSLVGDRGSYEQYV. The CDR3, as DNA: TGCGCCAGCAGCTTGGTCGGGGACAGGGGTTCCTACGAGCAGTACGTC.

The chain combines TRBV7-9 with TRBJ2-5; 7 nucleotides align to TRBD2. CDR3 length equals 15 residues. CDR1 is SEHNR, CDR2 FQNEAQ, per germline (reference sequence). V shed 5 bases and J 4 bases; nucleotides not matched to a gene: 10. The CDR3 reads CASSPAGLVGETQYF. The CDR3 DNA sequence: TGTGCCAGCAGCCCGGCCGGACTAGTGGGAGAGACCCAGTACTTC.

The genes are TRBV4-1 and TRBJ1-1; no firm D call. CDR1 and CDR2 from the germline V gene are MGHRA and YSYEKL. The CDR3 sequence is 14 residues long. V gave up 4 bases and J gave up 8 bases, with 17 bases separating them. In nucleotides, the CDR3 is TGCGCCAGCAGCCCGCTGAGCATTTTCCGAGAAGCTTTCTTT. Translated, it gives CASSPLSIFREAFF.

The chain carries TRBV5-6 and TRBJ1-1, with D unresolved. The length of the CDR3 is 16 residues. Per the germline V gene, CDR1 is SGHDT and CDR2 is YYEEEE. Trimming took off 1 base at V and 2 bases at J, with 15 bases between the two ends. The CDR3 protein is CASSLSIWQGNTEAFF. The CDR3 nucleotides are TGTGCCAGCAGCTTGTCTATATGGCAAGGAAACACTGAAGCTTTCTTT.

Many counts were recorded for this clonotype. The chain uses TRBV6-6 and TRBJ1-1; the D is unclear. Germline V gene data show CDR1 as MNHNY and CDR2 as SVGAGI (reference sequence). V lost 6 bases and J lost 1, with 6 bases in between. The CDR3 has 12 residues. The DNA of the CDR3 is TGTGCCAGCAGGAAAGAGAACACTGAAGCTTTCTTT. The encoded protein is CASRKENTEAFF.

The chain carries TRBV5-4 and TRBJ2-5, with TRBD1 matching over 7 bases. The CDR3 has 13 amino acids. Per the germline V gene, CDR1 is SGHNT and CDR2 is YYREEE (reference sequence). J gave up 5 bases and V 3 bases, and 4 bases lay outside the gene matches. CDR3 sequence reads: CASSSTGVETQYF. In DNA, the CDR3 is TGTGCCAGCAGCTCTACAGGGGTCGAGACCCAGTACTTC. Together with reference TRBV5-4 and TRBJ2-5, the CDR3 gives the full variable domain: ETGVTQSPTHLIKTRGQQVTLRCSSQSGHNTVSWYQQALGQGPQFIFQYYREEENGRGNFPPRFSGLQFPNYSSELNVNALELDDSALYLCASSSTGVETQYFGPGTRLLVL.

The sample holds many counts of this clonotype. This chain joins TRBV5-5 and TRBJ2-2; D could derive from TRBD1 or TRBD2 (5 bases each). The germline V and J ends were trimmed by 4 bases and 3 bases, with 19 bases remaining between them. CDR1 and CDR2 from the germline V gene are SGHKS and YYEKEE (reference sequence). The CDR3 sequence is 17 residues long. CDR3 nucleotides: TGTGCCAGCAGCGCAGCCTCGGGGCTTAGGGACACCGGGGAGCTGTTTTTT. This gives the protein CASSAASGLRDTGELFF.

The chain is built from TRBV5-1 and TRBJ1-1; TRBD1 is a possible D gene (5 bases). Germline CDR1 is SGHRS and CDR2 is YFSETQ. The CDR3 is made up of 15 amino acids. Trimming removed 1 base at V and 0 bases at J, with 10 bases between. This CDR3 is CASSLRAGMNTEAFF. CDR3 coding DNA: TGCGCCAGCAGCTTGCGGGCAGGGATGAACACTGAAGCTTTCTTT.

This clonotype was detected many times. The chain recombines TRBV29-1 with TRBJ2-3; D is uncertain. The CDR3 runs to 15 residues. Looked up from germline, CDR1 is SQVTM and CDR2 is ANQGSEA. The ends were cut back, 3 bases at V and 4 bases at J, with 17 bases in the middle. Here the CDR3 DNA reads TGCAGCGTTGAGCCGTTGGGAATTGGCGCAGATACGCAGTATTTT. As protein: CSVEPLGIGADTQYF.

The chain has TRBV7-2 and TRBJ2-7; TRBD1 matches at 9 bases. V lost 2 bases, J lost 7 bases, and 9 bases stayed unmatched. The CDR3 contains 15 residues. Per germline, CDR1 SGHTA and CDR2 FQGNSA. The CDR3 nucleotides are TGTGCCAGCAGCTTACTTGGACAGGGGAATAGGGAGCAGTACGTC. It is translated as CASSLLGQGNREQYV.

J is TRBJ2-5 and V is TRBV7-9; 7 bases are shared with TRBD1. Losses at the gene ends were 0 bases for V and 0 bases for J; bases not matched to a gene: 16. Looked up from germline, CDR1 is SEHNR and CDR2 is FQNEAQ (reference sequence). There are 20 residues in the CDR3. DNA for the CDR3: TGTGCCAGCAGCTTAGCCAAGAGGACAGGCCTAGATTTGTACCAAGAGACCCAGTACTTC. This gives the protein CASSLAKRTGLDLYQETQYF.

This clonotype was seen at least ten times. V is TRBV5-1 and J is TRBJ1-5; D is perhaps TRBD1 (5 bases). The ends were cut back, 2 bases at V and 0 bases at J, with 9 bases in the middle. This CDR3 has 15 residues. Germline V gives CDR1 SGHRS, CDR2 YFSETQ. The CDR3 region is CASSFDGHSNQPQHF. The CDR3 DNA follows: TGCGCCAGCAGCTTCGACGGACATAGCAATCAGCCCCAGCATTTT.

The chain links TRBV9 to TRBJ2-3, with D perhaps TRBD2 (7 bases). Trimming took 0 bases from V and 3 from J, leaving 14 bases between them. The germline V gene has CDR1 SGDLS and CDR2 YYNGEE. CDR3 length: 16 amino acids. In DNA, the CDR3 is TGTGCCAGCAGCGTAGTGGGGGCTAGCGGAACAGATACGCAGTATTTT. Translation gives CASSVVGASGTDTQYF. The whole variable domain, filled in from reference TRBV9 and TRBJ2-3, reads DSGVTQTPKHLITATGQRVTLRCSPRSGDLSVYWYQQSLDQGLQFLIQYYNGEERAKGNILERFSAQQFPDLHSELNLSSLELGDSALYFCASSVVGASGTDTQYFGPGTRLTVL.

A few counts support this clonotype. The CDR3 DNA reads TGCGCCAGCAGCCGGGGCGGGACAGCCCAAGAGACCCAGTACTTC. It yields the protein CASSRGGTAQETQYF. J is TRBJ2-5 and V is TRBV4-1, with D possibly TRBD1 on 7 matching bases. Germline CDR1 MGHRA, CDR2 YSYEKL. Trimming removed 4 bases at V and 1 base at J, with 13 bases between. CDR3 length equals 15 residues.

This clonotype was detected only a few times. The rearrangement uses TRBV7-7 and TRBJ2-5, with 8 bases fitting TRBD1. V dropped 4 bases and J dropped 9; count of bases not matched to a gene: 10. CDR1 is SSHAT, CDR2 FNYEAQ, per germline (reference sequence). The CDR3 has 14 amino acids. In DNA form, the CDR3 reads TGTGCCAGCAGCTCCCAGGGGGCGGCCGGGTCCCAGTACTTC. It translates to CASSSQGAAGSQYF.

The sample holds many counts of this clonotype. This chain uses TRBV7-7 with TRBJ2-3; TRBD2 agrees at 8 bases. Trimming cost V 5 bases and J 11 bases; bases outside gene matches: 3. The CDR3 runs 11 residues. Germline V CDR1 and CDR2: SSHAT, FNYEAQ (reference sequence). The DNA for the CDR3 is TGTGCCAGCAGCCGGGGGGGACGGCAGTATTTT. This translates into CASSRGGRQYF.

The chain carries TRBV7-8 and TRBJ2-7; the match to TRBD1 covers 7 bases. V shed 5 bases, J shed 4 bases, and the junction held 14 bases outside the gene matches. The CDR3 is made up of 16 amino acids. CDR1 and CDR2 from the germline V gene are SGHVS and FQNEAQ. The CDR3 here is CASSRREEGARYEQYF. The CDR3 bases are TGTGCCAGCAGCCGAAGGGAAGAGGGGGCGCGGTACGAGCAGTACTTC.

The chain joins TRBV12-3 or TRBV12-4 to TRBJ1-1, with D unresolved. The CDR3 is 14 amino acids. Between the trimmed V and J ends, which lost 2 bases and 3 bases, there was a span of 10 bases. The CDR3 region is CASSLSGSYTEAFF. The CDR3 DNA is TGTGCCAGCAGTTTATCGGGATCCTACACTGAAGCTTTCTTT.

This clonotype has only a few counts. The rearrangement links TRBV27 to TRBJ2-7; 7 nucleotides line up with TRBD1. The V gene end was trimmed by 3 bases and the J gene end by 0 bases; junction bases not matched to a gene: 2. Germline V CDR1 and CDR2: MNHEY, SMNVEV (reference sequence). This CDR3 is 14 amino acids long. In DNA form, the CDR3 reads TGTGCCAGCAGTTTGACAGGGATCTCCTACGAGCAGTACTTC. Translated, it gives CASSLTGISYEQYF.

The CDR3 is CASSLEYQETQYF. CDR3 DNA sequence: TGTGCCAGCAGCCTAGAGTACCAAGAGACCCAGTACTTC. The gene calls are TRBV5-4 and TRBJ2-5; the D is unclear. This CDR3 comprises 13 residues. V was clipped by 4 bases and J by 0 bases, with 7 bases between them. The germline CDR1 and CDR2 sequences are SGHNT and YYREEE (reference sequence).

V is TRBV5-1 and J is TRBJ1-1; D is uncertain. This CDR3 comprises 14 residues. From germline, CDR1 is SGHRS and CDR2 YFSETQ. V was trimmed by 1 base and J by 7 bases, leaving 14 bases between them. In DNA form, the CDR3 reads TGCGCCAGCAGCTTGCTCACCGCGTCCCGTGAAGCTTTCTTT. Translating it yields CASSLLTASREAFF.

This clonotype showed up many times. The chain links TRBV7-8 to TRBJ2-7; TRBD2 agrees at 9 bases. This CDR3 contains 15 residues. CDR1 is SGHVS and CDR2 is FQNEAQ in the germline V gene. V was clipped by 3 bases and J by 0 bases; unmatched bases: 3. CDR3 in amino acids: CASSLEAGGSYEQYF. In DNA, the CDR3 is TGTGCCAGCAGCTTGGAAGCGGGGGGCTCCTACGAGCAGTACTTC.

This clonotype was seen more than once but under ten times. The chain employs TRBV12-3 or TRBV12-4 and TRBJ2-5; tentatively, D is TRBD2 (6 bases). The V end lost 6 bases, the J end lost 7 bases, and 15 bases lay between the germline ends. The CDR3 extends over 13 amino acids. The CDR3: CASRLGGVGTQYF. Written as DNA, the CDR3 is TGTGCCAGCAGACTAGGCGGGGTGGGGACCCAGTACTTC.